This TCR beta chain stems from a study of OX40 agonist ivuxolimab in advanced cancers. The study's findings and limits: In CD8+ T cells, expanded clones were on average more numerous than in CD4+.

Assay: immunoSEQ multiplex PCR; the TCRdb copy retains only in-frame clones and omits some. Of about 41,000 clones listed, more than 70% are singletons. Points on this clone: The antigen is undetermined.

The CDR3 length is 14 residues. Per germline, CDR1 SGHAT and CDR2 FQNNGV. The ends were cut back, 0 bases at V and 5 bases at J, with 7 bases in the middle. This chain connects TRBV11-2 to TRBJ2-2; a possible D gene is TRBD2 (6 bases). The TCR sequence derives from an adult with an advanced solid tumor such as melanoma, head and neck, liver or kidney cancer. The sequencing here drew on CD4+ or CD8+ T cells sorted from blood, taken in a trial of the OX40 agonist ivuxolimab. CDR3 loop: CASSLDRGTGELFF. CDR3 sequence (DNA): TGTGCCAGCAGCTTAGATCGGGGGACCGGGGAGCTGTTTTTT.